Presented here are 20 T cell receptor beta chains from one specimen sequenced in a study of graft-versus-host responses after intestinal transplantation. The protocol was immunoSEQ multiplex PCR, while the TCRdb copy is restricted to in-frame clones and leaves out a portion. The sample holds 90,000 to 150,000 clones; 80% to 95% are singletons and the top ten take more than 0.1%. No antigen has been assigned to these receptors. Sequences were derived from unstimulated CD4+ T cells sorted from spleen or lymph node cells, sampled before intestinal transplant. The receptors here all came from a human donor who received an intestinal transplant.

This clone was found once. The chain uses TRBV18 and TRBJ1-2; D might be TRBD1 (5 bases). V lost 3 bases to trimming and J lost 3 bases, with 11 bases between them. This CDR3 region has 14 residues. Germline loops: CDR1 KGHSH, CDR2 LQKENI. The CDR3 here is CASSPEAGDYGYTF. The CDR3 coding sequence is TGTGCCAGCTCACCCGAGGCGGGGGACTATGGCTACACCTTC.

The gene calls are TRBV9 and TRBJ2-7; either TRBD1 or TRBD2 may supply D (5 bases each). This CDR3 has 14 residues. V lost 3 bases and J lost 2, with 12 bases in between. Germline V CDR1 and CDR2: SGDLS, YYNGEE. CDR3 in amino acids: CASSEGGQPYEQYF. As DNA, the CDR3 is TGTGCCAGCAGCGAAGGAGGACAACCCTACGAGCAGTACTTC.

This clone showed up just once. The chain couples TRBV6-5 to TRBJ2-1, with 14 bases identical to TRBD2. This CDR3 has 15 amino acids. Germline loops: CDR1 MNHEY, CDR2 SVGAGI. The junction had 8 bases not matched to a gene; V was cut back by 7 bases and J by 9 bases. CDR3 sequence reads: CASNRGTSGRGEQFF. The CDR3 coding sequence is TGTGCCAGCAATAGAGGGACTAGCGGGAGAGGTGAGCAGTTCTTC.

The CDR3 is CTSSLALGTSGPDTQYF. As DNA, the CDR3 is TGCACCAGCAGCCTTGCCTTAGGGACTAGCGGCCCAGATACGCAGTATTTT. The V gene is TRBV1, the J gene TRBJ2-3; the table's D call, TRBD2, was not checked against the DNA. TRBV1 is listed as a pseudogene. This CDR3 comprises 17 residues.

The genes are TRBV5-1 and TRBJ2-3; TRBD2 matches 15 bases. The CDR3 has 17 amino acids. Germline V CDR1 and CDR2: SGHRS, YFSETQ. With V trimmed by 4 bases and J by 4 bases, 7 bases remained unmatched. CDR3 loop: CASSPGLAGGPADTQYF. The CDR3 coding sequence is TGCGCCAGCAGCCCCGGACTAGCGGGAGGGCCGGCAGATACGCAGTATTTT.

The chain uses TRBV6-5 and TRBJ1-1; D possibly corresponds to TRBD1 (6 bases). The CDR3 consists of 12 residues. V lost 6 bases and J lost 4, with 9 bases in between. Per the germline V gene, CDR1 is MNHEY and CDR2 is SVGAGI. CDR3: CASSRRGTEAFF. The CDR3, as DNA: TGTGCCAGCAGCCGCAGGGGCACTGAAGCTTTCTTT.

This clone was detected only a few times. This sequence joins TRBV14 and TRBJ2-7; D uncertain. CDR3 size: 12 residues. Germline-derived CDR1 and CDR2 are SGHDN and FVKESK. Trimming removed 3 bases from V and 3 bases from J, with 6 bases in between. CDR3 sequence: CASSQTLYEQYF. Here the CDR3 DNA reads TGTGCCAGCAGCCAGACCCTCTACGAGCAGTACTTC.

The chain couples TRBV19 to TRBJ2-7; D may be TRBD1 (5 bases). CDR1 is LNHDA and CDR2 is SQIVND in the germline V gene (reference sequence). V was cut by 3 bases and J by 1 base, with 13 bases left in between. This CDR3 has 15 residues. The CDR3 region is CASSIQGHESYEQYF. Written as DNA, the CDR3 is TGTGCCAGTAGTATCCAGGGTCACGAGTCCTACGAGCAGTACTTC.

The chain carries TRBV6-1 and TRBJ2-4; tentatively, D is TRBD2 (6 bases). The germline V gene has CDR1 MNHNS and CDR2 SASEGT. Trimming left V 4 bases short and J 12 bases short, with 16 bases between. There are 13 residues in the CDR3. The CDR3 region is CASSGLSGGDQYF. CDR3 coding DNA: TGTGCCAGCAGTGGGTTATCTGGCGGGGATCAGTACTTC.

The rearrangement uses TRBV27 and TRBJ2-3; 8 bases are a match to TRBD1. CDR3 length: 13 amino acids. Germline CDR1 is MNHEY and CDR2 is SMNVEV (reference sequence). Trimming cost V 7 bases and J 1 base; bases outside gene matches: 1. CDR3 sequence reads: CASMDRGTDTQYF. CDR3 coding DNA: TGTGCCAGCATGGACAGGGGCACAGATACGCAGTATTTT.

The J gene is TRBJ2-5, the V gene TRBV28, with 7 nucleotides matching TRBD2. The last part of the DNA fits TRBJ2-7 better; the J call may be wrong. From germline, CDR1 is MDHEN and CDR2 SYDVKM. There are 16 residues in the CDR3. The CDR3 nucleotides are TGTGCCAGCAGTTTGGATTCGGCTAGCGGACCCTACGAGCAGTACTTC. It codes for CASSLDSASGPYEQYF.

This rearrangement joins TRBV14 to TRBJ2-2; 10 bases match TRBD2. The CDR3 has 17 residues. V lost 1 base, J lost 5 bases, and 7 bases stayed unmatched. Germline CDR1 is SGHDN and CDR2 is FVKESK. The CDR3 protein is CASSQGLLAGATGELFF. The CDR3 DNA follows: TGTGCCAGCAGCCAAGGCCTTCTAGCGGGAGCGACCGGGGAGCTGTTTTTT.

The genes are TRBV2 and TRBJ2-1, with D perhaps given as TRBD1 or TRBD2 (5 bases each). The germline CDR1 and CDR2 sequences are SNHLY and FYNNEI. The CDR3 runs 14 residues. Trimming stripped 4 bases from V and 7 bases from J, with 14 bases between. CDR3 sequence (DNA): TGTGCCAGCAGTGGGGGCTCGGGGTGGAATGAGCAGTTCTTC. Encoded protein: CASSGGSGWNEQFF.

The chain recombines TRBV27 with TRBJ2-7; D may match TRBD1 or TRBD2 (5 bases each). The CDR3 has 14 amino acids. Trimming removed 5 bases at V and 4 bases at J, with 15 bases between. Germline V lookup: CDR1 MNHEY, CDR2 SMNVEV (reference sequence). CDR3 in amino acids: CASSDRDRRYEQYF. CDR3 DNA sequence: TGTGCCAGCAGTGACCGGGACCGGCGATACGAGCAGTACTTC.

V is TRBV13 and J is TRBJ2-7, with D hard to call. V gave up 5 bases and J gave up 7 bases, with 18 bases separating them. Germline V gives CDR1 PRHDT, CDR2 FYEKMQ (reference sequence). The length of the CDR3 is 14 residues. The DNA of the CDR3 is TGTGCCAGCAGCCCCTTCCCAGCCTCAACAGAGCAGTACTTC. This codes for CASSPFPASTEQYF.

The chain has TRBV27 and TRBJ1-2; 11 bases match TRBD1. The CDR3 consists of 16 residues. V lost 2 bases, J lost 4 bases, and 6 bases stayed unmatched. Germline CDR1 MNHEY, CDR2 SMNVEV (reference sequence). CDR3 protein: CASSLKGTGGAYGYTF. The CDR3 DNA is TGTGCCAGCAGTTTAAAGGGGACAGGGGGAGCCTATGGCTACACCTTC.

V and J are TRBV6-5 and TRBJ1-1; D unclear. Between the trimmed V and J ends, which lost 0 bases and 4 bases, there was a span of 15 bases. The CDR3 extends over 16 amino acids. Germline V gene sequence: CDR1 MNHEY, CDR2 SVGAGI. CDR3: CASSYSRVGVITEAFF. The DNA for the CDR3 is TGTGCCAGCAGTTACTCGAGGGTCGGGGTGATCACTGAAGCTTTCTTT.

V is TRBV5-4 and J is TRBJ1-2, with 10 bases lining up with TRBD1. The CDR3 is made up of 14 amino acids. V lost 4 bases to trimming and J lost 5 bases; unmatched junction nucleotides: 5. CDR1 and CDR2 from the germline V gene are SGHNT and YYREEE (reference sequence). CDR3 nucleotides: TGTGCCAGCAGCCTGGACAGGGGGGAGTATGGCTACACCTTC. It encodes CASSLDRGEYGYTF.

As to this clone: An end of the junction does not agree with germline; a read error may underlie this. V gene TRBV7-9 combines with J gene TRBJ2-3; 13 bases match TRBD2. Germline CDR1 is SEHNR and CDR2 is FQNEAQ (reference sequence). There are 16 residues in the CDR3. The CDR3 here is CASNLGLAGATDTQYF. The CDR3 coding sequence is TGTGCCAGCAACTTAGGACTAGCGGGGGCCACAGATACGCAGTATTTT. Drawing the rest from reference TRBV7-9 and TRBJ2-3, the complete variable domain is DTGVSQNPRHKITKRGQNVTFRCDPISEHNRLYWYRQTLGQGPEFLTYFQNEAQLEKSRLLSDRFSAERPKGSFSTLEIQRTEQGDSAMYLCASNLGLAGATDTQYFGPGTRLTVL.

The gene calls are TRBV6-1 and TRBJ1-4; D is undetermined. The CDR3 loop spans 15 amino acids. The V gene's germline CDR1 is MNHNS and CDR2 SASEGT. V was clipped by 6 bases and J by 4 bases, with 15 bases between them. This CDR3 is CASSPSQRGNEKLFF. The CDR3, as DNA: TGTGCCAGCAGCCCGAGCCAGCGGGGTAATGAAAAACTGTTTTTT.